A selection of T cell receptor beta chains follows, all from one sample in a study of shared clonotypes between healthy human individuals. The protocol was immunoSEQ multiplex PCR, while the TCRdb copy is restricted to in-frame clones and leaves out a portion. The sample includes roughly 400,000 clones, approximately 96% seen only once; the top ten take around 0.29%. The sample consisted of memory CD8+ T cells sorted from blood. These receptors came from a young man in good health. CDR3s include the opening cysteine and the closing phenylalanine or tryptophan. D genes are given only for firm matches. The size of a clone is reported for some rows only, either as once, few or many, or as a class for expanded clones.

len: 15; j_gene: TRBJ2-7; d_gene: TRBD2; abundance: -; v_gene: TRBV5-6; CDR3nt: TGTGCCAGCAGCTTGGGACTAGCGGGGATCTACGAGCAGTACTTC; CDR3aa: CASSLGLAGIYEQYF
len: 14; j_gene: TRBJ2-1; d_gene: -; abundance: -; v_gene: TRBV9; CDR3nt: TGTGCCAGCAGCGTAGTAAAGTGGGGGACAGAGCAGTTCTTC; CDR3aa: CASSVVKWGTEQFF
len: 15; j_gene: TRBJ2-2; d_gene: -; abundance: once; v_gene: TRBV5-1; CDR3nt: TGCGCCAGCAGCTACGGACACGCGAACACCGGGGAGCTGTTTTTT; CDR3aa: CASSYGHANTGELFF
len: 14; j_gene: TRBJ2-5; d_gene: TRBD1; abundance: -; v_gene: TRBV7-2; CDR3nt: TGTGCCAGCAGCTCCGGGACAGGGGGAGAGACCCAGTACTTC; CDR3aa: CASSSGTGGETQYF
len: 16; j_gene: TRBJ2-1; d_gene: -; abundance: -; v_gene: TRBV7-6; CDR3nt: TGTGCCAGCAGCTTACTCGGCGGGAAATCCTACAATGAGCAGTTCTTC; CDR3aa: CASSLLGGKSYNEQFF
len: 20; j_gene: TRBJ2-3; d_gene: TRBD2; abundance: -; v_gene: TRBV5-3; CDR3nt: TGTGCCAGAAGCTTGTATGCGGGAGGCAGGTACCCACTTAGCACAGATACGCAGTATTTT; CDR3aa: CARSLYAGGRYPLSTDTQYF
len: 12; j_gene: TRBJ1-2; d_gene: -; abundance: once; v_gene: TRBV6-4; CDR3nt: TGTGCCCCAGGCACACCTAACTATGGCTACACCTTC; CDR3aa: CAPGTPNYGYTF
len: 14; j_gene: TRBJ2-3; d_gene: TRBD1; abundance: -; v_gene: TRBV6-4; CDR3nt: TGTGCCAGCAGAGCGACAGGGACCACAGATACGCAGTATTTT; CDR3aa: CASRATGTTDTQYF
len: 15; j_gene: TRBJ2-7; d_gene: -; abundance: -; v_gene: TRBV7-8; CDR3nt: TGTGCCAGCAGCTTAGTTAACGGACAGACCTACGAGCAGTACTTC; CDR3aa: CASSLVNGQTYEQYF
len: 15; j_gene: TRBJ2-7; d_gene: -; abundance: -; v_gene: TRBV11-3; CDR3nt: TGTGCCAGGAAGCGTCCCCGACTGACTATTTGGGAGCAGTACTTC; CDR3aa: CARKRPRLTIWEQYF
len: 18; j_gene: TRBJ1-6; d_gene: TRBD1; abundance: -; v_gene: TRBV7-9; CDR3nt: TGTGCCAGCAGCTTAGCACGGCAGGGGGGGTCCTATAATTCACCCCTCCACTTT; CDR3aa: CASSLARQGGSYNSPLHF
len: 14; j_gene: TRBJ2-5; d_gene: -; abundance: -; v_gene: TRBV5-1; CDR3nt: TGCGCCAGCAGAAAAGCAGGGGTCCAAGAGACCCAGTACTTC; CDR3aa: CASRKAGVQETQYF
len: 15; j_gene: TRBJ2-7; d_gene: -; abundance: -; v_gene: TRBV7-9; CDR3nt: TGTGCCAGCAGCTTACAGGGACTTGTCGACTACGAGCAGTACTTC; CDR3aa: CASSLQGLVDYEQYF
len: 14; j_gene: TRBJ2-7; d_gene: -; abundance: once; v_gene: TRBV5-8; CDR3nt: TGTGCCAGCAGCCCGAGAAGTAGCTCCTACGAGCAGTACTTC; CDR3aa: CASSPRSSSYEQYF
len: 12; j_gene: TRBJ2-1; d_gene: -; abundance: -; v_gene: TRBV5-1; CDR3nt: TGCGCCAGCAGCTGGGAAAGAAATGAGCAGTTCTTC; CDR3aa: CASSWERNEQFF
len: 15; j_gene: TRBJ2-7; d_gene: -; abundance: -; v_gene: TRBV10-2; CDR3nt: TGCGCCAGCAGTGAGTTTGGGGCGGGCTACTACGAGCAGTACTTC; CDR3aa: CASSEFGAGYYEQYF
len: 14; j_gene: TRBJ2-5; d_gene: TRBD1; abundance: -; v_gene: TRBV19; CDR3nt: TGTGCCAGTAGCTCAAAGGGGGCGCGTGAGACCCAGTACTTC; CDR3aa: CASSSKGARETQYF
len: 11; j_gene: TRBJ1-1; d_gene: -; abundance: once; v_gene: TRBV6-5; CDR3nt: TGTGCCAGCCGAGGGTACACTGAAGCTTTCTTT; CDR3aa: CASRGYTEAFF
len: 15; j_gene: TRBJ1-3; d_gene: -; abundance: -; v_gene: TRBV6-5; CDR3nt: TGTGCCAGCAGTTATTCGACCAGGGGCGGAAACACCATATATTTT; CDR3aa: CASSYSTRGGNTIYF
len: 15; j_gene: TRBJ2-3; d_gene: -; abundance: -; v_gene: TRBV6-6; CDR3nt: TGTGCCAGCAGTTACCCAACTACAGGTTCAGATACGCAGTATTTT; CDR3aa: CASSYPTTGSDTQYF
len: 17; j_gene: TRBJ2-6; d_gene: -; abundance: -; v_gene: TRBV7-9; CDR3nt: TGTGCCAGCAGCCTCTCCCAGGGGTACCCTGGGGCCAACGTCCTGACTTTC; CDR3aa: CASSLSQGYPGANVLTF
len: 13; j_gene: TRBJ2-2; d_gene: -; abundance: -; v_gene: TRBV7-8; CDR3nt: TGTGCCAGCAGCTTACAACTAGCCGGGGAGCTGTTTTTT; CDR3aa: CASSLQLAGELFF
len: 13; j_gene: TRBJ1-3; d_gene: -; abundance: -; v_gene: TRBV28; CDR3nt: TGTGCCAGCAGCCAAGGCTCTGGAAACACCATATATTTT; CDR3aa: CASSQGSGNTIYF
len: 14; j_gene: TRBJ2-3; d_gene: -; abundance: -; v_gene: TRBV19; CDR3nt: TGTGCCAGTAGTATCCCAGCGGCCACAGATACGCAGTATTTT; CDR3aa: CASSIPAATDTQYF
len: 12; j_gene: TRBJ2-4; d_gene: -; abundance: -; v_gene: TRBV10-3; CDR3nt: TGTGCCATCAGTGAGTCGATGAGGATTCAGTACTTC; CDR3aa: CAISESMRIQYF
len: 15; j_gene: TRBJ2-2; d_gene: -; abundance: -; v_gene: TRBV10-1; CDR3nt: TGCGCCAGCAGTGTATACACCAGTAGGGCCGGGGAGCTGTTTTTT; CDR3aa: CASSVYTSRAGELFF
len: 17; j_gene: TRBJ2-2; d_gene: TRBD2; abundance: -; v_gene: TRBV4-1; CDR3nt: TGCGCCAGCAGCCTAGGACTAGCGGGAGCGAACACCGGGGAGCTGTTTTTT; CDR3aa: CASSLGLAGANTGELFF
len: 14; j_gene: TRBJ2-5; d_gene: -; abundance: -; v_gene: TRBV5-1; CDR3nt: TGCGCCAGCAGATCGACAGCTTCTCAAGAGACCCAGTACTTC; CDR3aa: CASRSTASQETQYF
len: 14; j_gene: TRBJ1-2; d_gene: -; abundance: -; v_gene: TRBV5-1; CDR3nt: TGCGCCAGCAGCTGGGGGAGGGAAGAGGCTGGCTACACCTTC; CDR3aa: CASSWGREEAGYTF